This T cell receptor beta chain is drawn from a study of blood T cell repertoires in COVID-19. Study-level information: Italy, Spain and the United States were the sources of the convalescent and acute COVID-19 samples. Nucleic acid was either cDNA or gDNA, and it came from T cells, B-cell-depleted T cells, or PBMCs.

V dropped 6 bases and J dropped 9; count of bases not matched to a gene: 3. The CDR3 runs 11 residues. Germline V CDR1 and CDR2: ENHRY, SYGVKD. Original methodology: Cell counts per sample came from amplifying reference gene primers. Measured with immunoSEQ multiplex PCR; TCRdb has only the in-frame clones, and not every one. V and J calls and clone size follow that table, whereas D and trimming were derived from the DNA. The sample contains about 71,000 clones, 82% of which appear only once. The receptor's source is a woman of 80 years or more with acute or convalescent COVID-19. Sequencing was performed on peripheral blood. V gene TRBV10-3 combines with J gene TRBJ2-3, with TRBD2 identical over 7 bases. The CDR3 protein is CAIRTSKTQYF. CDR3 sequence (DNA): TGTGCCATCAGGACTAGCAAGACGCAGTATTTT.